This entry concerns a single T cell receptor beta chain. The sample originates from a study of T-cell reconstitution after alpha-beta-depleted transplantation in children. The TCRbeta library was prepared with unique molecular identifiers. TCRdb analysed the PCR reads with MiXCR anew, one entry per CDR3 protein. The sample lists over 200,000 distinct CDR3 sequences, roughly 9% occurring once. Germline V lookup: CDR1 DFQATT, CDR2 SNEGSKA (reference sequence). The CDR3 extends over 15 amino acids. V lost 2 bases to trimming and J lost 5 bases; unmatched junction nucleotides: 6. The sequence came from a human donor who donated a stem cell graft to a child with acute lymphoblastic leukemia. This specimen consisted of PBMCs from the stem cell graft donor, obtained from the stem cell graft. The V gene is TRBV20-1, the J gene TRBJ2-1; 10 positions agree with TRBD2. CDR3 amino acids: CSARSTSGINNEQFF. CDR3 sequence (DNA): TGCAGTGCTAGATCCACTAGCGGGATAAACAATGAGCAGTTCTTC.